These 32 T cell receptor beta chains share one sample of origin, sequenced in a study of response to subunit inactivated influenza vaccine. TCRdb called the RT-PCR reads again in MiXCR, with one record for every CDR3 protein. Of about 540,000 distinct CDR3 sequences detected, around a quarter appear once; the ten largest clones hold 2.5% to 3.5%. These sequences were also reported in another study, on T cells expressing NK-cell markers. That source adds: 5'RACE template switching with UMIs produced the TCR beta cDNA.

This specimen was CD4+ T cells sorted from PBMCs, taken approximately 12 days after vaccination. The receptors derive from a man aged 45-65 years who received an inactivated influenza vaccine.

This clonotype was observed once. The CDR3 is CASSYSTGGRGNQPQHF. In nucleotides, the CDR3 is TGTGCCAGCAGTTACTCCACAGGGGGCAGGGGCAATCAGCCCCAGCATTTT. V and J are TRBV6-2 or TRBV6-3 and TRBJ1-5; TRBD1 aligns across 9 bases. This CDR3 is 17 amino acids long. From germline, CDR1 is MNHEY and CDR2 SVGEGT. Unmatched junction bases numbered 5, after V lost 0 bases and J lost 2 bases.

The V and J genes are TRBV7-6 and TRBJ2-5; 9 bases align to TRBD1. From germline, CDR1 is SGHVS and CDR2 FNYEAQ. Trimming removed 8 bases from V and 4 bases from J; junction bases left unmatched: 5. CDR3 length: 13 amino acids. The DNA of the CDR3 is TGTGCCAGCGTACAGGGGGCTTCAGAGACCCAGTACTTC. Amino acids: CASVQGASETQYF.

The chain is built from TRBV7-8 and TRBJ2-3; 7 nucleotides align to TRBD2. CDR1 SGHVS and CDR2 FQNEAQ come from the germline V gene. The CDR3 covers 16 residues. J lost 4 bases, V lost 0 bases, and 7 bases had no gene match. CDR3 nucleotide sequence: TGTGCCAGCAGCTTAGCGGGAGGGCCGAGGGCAGATACGCAGTATTTT. It is translated as CASSLAGGPRADTQYF.

The chain links TRBV7-2 to TRBJ2-5; 8 positions match TRBD2. With 4 bases clipped from V and 6 bases from J, the junction kept 19 bases outside the gene matches. The V gene's germline CDR1 is SGHTA and CDR2 FQGNSA. The CDR3 has 18 residues. The CDR3 region is CASSSSPWTSKGGKTQYF. The CDR3 DNA follows: TGTGCCAGCAGCTCCTCACCGTGGACTAGCAAAGGGGGGAAGACCCAGTACTTC.

The V gene is TRBV24-1, the J gene TRBJ2-1, with D perhaps TRBD1 (6 bases). V was shortened by 4 bases and J by 4 bases, with 16 bases between the two germline ends. The CDR3 consists of 16 residues. CDR1 is KGHDR and CDR2 is SFDVKD in the germline V gene. The CDR3 DNA sequence: TGTGCCACCAGTGAGAACGCAGGGGCTCGATACAATGAGCAGTTCTTC. Encoded protein: CATSENAGARYNEQFF.

This chain joins TRBV12-3 or TRBV12-4 and TRBJ2-6; possible D gene TRBD1, 6 bases. This CDR3 contains 15 residues. Deletions cut 5 bases from V and 9 bases from J, with 17 bases between. This CDR3 is CASSERQAKINVLTF. The CDR3 nucleotides read TGTGCCAGCAGTGAAAGACAGGCGAAAATCAACGTCCTGACTTTC.

J is TRBJ2-7 and V is TRBV5-1, with D perhaps matching TRBD2 (5 bases). This CDR3 comprises 14 residues. V was clipped by 3 bases and J by 6 bases, with 16 bases between them. Germline CDR1 SGHRS, CDR2 YFSETQ. The CDR3 loop reads CASSSGPRGGEQYF. In DNA, the CDR3 is TGCGCCAGCAGCTCCGGCCCTCGGGGTGGCGAGCAGTACTTC.

This clonotype was detected only a few times. The chain recombines TRBV6-5 with TRBJ2-7; tentatively, D is TRBD1 (6 bases). V lost 0 bases to trimming and J lost 4 bases, with 10 bases between them. Germline CDR1 is MNHEY and CDR2 is SVGAGI. The CDR3 is made up of 14 amino acids. The CDR3: CASSYSNRAYEQYF. CDR3 DNA sequence: TGTGCCAGCAGTTACTCGAACAGGGCGTACGAGCAGTACTTC.

The rearrangement uses TRBV4-2 and TRBJ2-4; TRBD1 is a possible D gene (6 bases). Germline-derived CDR1 and CDR2 are LGHNA and YNFKEQ. This CDR3 has 16 amino acids. Trimming took off 0 bases at V and 8 bases at J, with 17 bases between the two ends. The CDR3 coding sequence is TGTGCCAGCAGCCAAGATTTCTCTGGGGGCAGGGACATTCAGTACTTC. Its protein is CASSQDFSGGRDIQYF.

V is TRBV3-1 and J is TRBJ2-1; 9 bases are a match to TRBD2. Germline V CDR1 and CDR2: LGHDT, YNNKEL (reference sequence). This CDR3 has 12 residues. The ends lost 4 bases at V and 12 bases at J; junction bases unmatched: 4. The CDR3 DNA is TGTGCCAGCAGCCTCGATAGCGGGAGGCAGTTCTTC. Protein sequence: CASSLDSGRQFF.

The CDR3 here is CSARGGDSLGKLFF. The CDR3 nucleotides are TGCAGTGCTAGAGGTGGGGACAGTTTGGGAAAACTGTTTTTT. The chain carries TRBV20-1 and TRBJ1-4; 7 nucleotides match TRBD1. The germline V gene has CDR1 DFQATT and CDR2 SNEGSKA (reference sequence). This CDR3 has 14 residues. J lost 10 bases, V lost 1 base, and 9 bases had no gene match.

There are a few counts of this clonotype. The V call is TRBV5-1, the J call TRBJ2-3; unclear D gene. There are 14 residues in the CDR3. Germline V lookup: CDR1 SGHRS, CDR2 YFSETQ. V was trimmed by 0 bases and J by 8 bases, leaving 13 bases between them. The CDR3 DNA is TGCGCCAGCAGCTTGGGAACAGAAAGAGGTACGCAGTATTTT. Its translation: CASSLGTERGTQYF.

CDR3 sequence: CASRRDGTSGSYEQYF. The DNA of the CDR3 is TGTGCCAGCAGGCGAGACGGGACTAGCGGATCCTACGAGCAGTACTTC. V gene TRBV7-9 combines with J gene TRBJ2-7, with 11 bases matching TRBD2. Germline lookup yields CDR1 SEHNR and CDR2 FQNEAQ (reference sequence). There are 16 residues in the CDR3. Trimming cost V 6 bases and J 1 base; bases outside gene matches: 8.

This clonotype has a handful of counts. This chain connects TRBV20-1 to TRBJ2-2; the match to TRBD2 covers 11 bases. Trimming cost V 6 bases and J 8 bases; bases outside gene matches: 17. CDR1 is DFQATT, CDR2 SNEGSKA, per germline (reference sequence). The CDR3 is 17 residues long. Written as DNA, the CDR3 is TGCAGTGCCATAGGGAACATAGCGGGAGGGCCCGGGGGGGAGCTGTTTTTT. This sequence encodes CSAIGNIAGGPGGELFF.

There are a few counts of this clonotype. The rearrangement joins TRBV7-2 to TRBJ2-3; D is unresolved. The CDR3 has 15 residues. Germline values: CDR1 SGHTA, CDR2 FQGNSA. V was clipped by 2 bases and J by 2 bases, with 11 bases between them. CDR3 residues: CASSLYWGATDTQYF. For the CDR3, the DNA is TGTGCCAGCAGCTTATATTGGGGTGCCACAGATACGCAGTATTTT.

CDR3 in amino acids: CASSPDREGDTQYF. For the CDR3, the DNA is TGCGCCAGCAGCCCGGACAGGGAGGGAGATACGCAGTATTTT. The chain employs TRBV5-1 and TRBJ2-3; TRBD1 might be the D (8 bases). The CDR3 has 14 residues. The V and J ends lost 4 bases and 5 bases respectively, with 14 bases between them. Germline V lookup: CDR1 SGHRS, CDR2 YFSETQ.

The chain joins TRBV9 to TRBJ1-2; D unresolved. The CDR3 runs 13 residues. Germline lookup yields CDR1 SGDLS and CDR2 YYNGEE. With 4 bases removed from V and 7 bases from J, the gap between germline ends came to 14 bases. CDR3 loop: CASSSPPTVGYTF. The CDR3, as DNA: TGTGCCAGCAGCTCCCCCCCCACTGTTGGCTACACCTTC.

This clonotype was found a few times. CDR3 residues: CASSVGGAGGRTDTQYF. CDR3 DNA: TGTGCCAGCAGCGTAGGAGGGGCGGGAGGGAGAACAGATACGCAGTATTTT. The chain couples TRBV9 to TRBJ2-3; 9 positions match TRBD2. The J segment lost 3 bases and the V segment lost 0 bases, leaving 8 bases of the junction unmatched. The CDR3 sequence is 17 residues long. Germline CDR1 and CDR2: SGDLS and YYNGEE.

There are a few counts of this clonotype. The rearrangement links TRBV15 to TRBJ2-7; D is unclear. V was shortened by 1 base and J by 6 bases, with 10 bases between the two germline ends. The germline gives CDR1 LNHNV, CDR2 YYDKDF (reference sequence). The CDR3 is made up of 13 amino acids. DNA for the CDR3: TGTGCCACCAGCAGAGTGTGGGTCGTCGAGCAGTACTTC. This codes for CATSRVWVVEQYF.

V is TRBV5-1 and J is TRBJ2-2, with unresolved D. V dropped 0 bases and J dropped 7 bases, with 10 bases sitting between them. The germline CDR1 and CDR2 sequences are SGHRS and YFSETQ. CDR3 length equals 14 residues. CDR3 coding DNA: TGCGCCAGCAGCTTGGCCGTAATGCGCGGGGAGCTGTTTTTT. Its translation: CASSLAVMRGELFF.

The DNA for the CDR3 is TGTGCCAGCAGTTACACACAGGGAGTTAACAATGAGCAGTTCTTC. Its protein is CASSYTQGVNNEQFF. This chain links TRBV6-5 with TRBJ2-1, with a tentative D call TRBD1 (6 bases). The V and J ends lost 2 bases and 5 bases respectively, with 13 bases between them. Germline CDR1 reads MNHEY; CDR2 reads SVGAGI. This CDR3 spans 15 amino acids.

The chain joins TRBV3-1 to TRBJ2-7, with D possibly being TRBD2 (6 bases). The CDR3 loop spans 16 amino acids. Germline CDR1 is LGHDT and CDR2 is YNNKEL (reference sequence). Trimming shortened V by 0 bases and J by 5 bases, and 17 bases separated the two germline ends. CDR3 region: CASSQDGGGLSHEQYF. As DNA, the CDR3 is TGTGCCAGCAGCCAAGACGGTGGAGGGTTAAGCCACGAGCAGTACTTC.

V gene TRBV6-2 or TRBV6-3 combines with J gene TRBJ2-7, with D unresolved. The CDR3 sequence is 13 residues long. Trimming removed 3 bases from V and 1 base from J, with 7 bases in between. CDR1 is MNHEY and CDR2 is SVGEGT in the germline V gene. The CDR3 protein is CASSYRVSYEQYF. The CDR3 DNA sequence: TGTGCCAGCAGTTATCGGGTTTCCTACGAGCAGTACTTC.

V and J are TRBV30 and TRBJ1-3; 7 bases are a match to TRBD1. The CDR3 has 14 residues. V was pared by 4 bases and J by 4 bases, with 7 bases of the junction left unmatched. CDR1 is GTSNPN and CDR2 is SVGIG in the germline V gene (reference sequence). CDR3 protein: CAWTSGGFGNTIYF. CDR3 DNA sequence: TGTGCCTGGACATCAGGGGGATTCGGAAACACCATATATTTT.

The chain has TRBV20-1 and TRBJ2-7; 11 bases agree with TRBD2. Trimming removed 3 bases from V and 4 bases from J; junction bases left unmatched: 11. CDR1 and CDR2 from the germline V gene are DFQATT and SNEGSKA (reference sequence). The CDR3 contains 16 residues. The CDR3, as DNA: TGCAGTGCTAGGACTAGCGGGACTCTTAGACTTTACGAGCAGTACTTC. Its protein product is CSARTSGTLRLYEQYF.

This clonotype was seen a handful of times. The V call is TRBV27, the J call TRBJ1-1; the D is unclear. This CDR3 region has 12 residues. Trimming left V 4 bases short and J 1 base short, with 4 bases between. Germline CDR1 and CDR2: MNHEY and SMNVEV (reference sequence). CDR3: CASSSGNTEAFF. CDR3 DNA sequence: TGTGCCAGCAGTTCTGGGAACACTGAAGCTTTCTTT.

The chain carries TRBV14 and TRBJ2-1; maybe TRBD2 (5 bases). This CDR3 contains 14 residues. Per germline, CDR1 SGHDN and CDR2 FVKESK. V was cut by 2 bases and J by 7 bases, with 12 bases left in between. In DNA, the CDR3 is TGTGCCAGCAGCCAAATGGGAGTCTGGAATGAGCAGTTCTTC. Translation gives CASSQMGVWNEQFF.

This clonotype was picked up a small number of times. The rearrangement joins TRBV7-2 to TRBJ2-7, with D possibly TRBD2 on 6 matching bases. Germline V CDR1 and CDR2: SGHTA, FQGNSA. This CDR3 has 16 residues. Trimming took off 5 bases at V and 3 bases at J, with 20 bases between the two ends. CDR3 DNA: TGTGCCAGCAGCCGAGGGGCCGGGAGACACTTCTACGAGCAGTACTTC. Translating gives CASSRGAGRHFYEQYF.

V usage is TRBV5-1 and J usage is TRBJ2-7; possibly TRBD1 or TRBD2 for D (5 bases each). Germline V gene data show CDR1 as SGHRS and CDR2 as YFSETQ. The CDR3 has 15 amino acids. Trimming took 4 bases from V and 6 from J, leaving 20 bases between them. Here the CDR3 DNA reads TGCGCCAGCAGCCCCAGCTGGGACGGGACCTCCGAGCAGTACTTC. Translation: CASSPSWDGTSEQYF.

This clonotype appeared a few times. The chain is built from TRBV2 and TRBJ1-2, with 7 bases lining up with TRBD1. After removal of 2 bases from V and 4 bases from J, the junction contained 7 bases not matched to a gene. Germline assignment: CDR1 SNHLY and CDR2 FYNNEI. The CDR3 spans 15 residues. CDR3 sequence (DNA): TGTGCCAGCAGTGAAACGAGGGGGACAGTCTATGGCTACACCTTC. Its translation is CASSETRGTVYGYTF. The full variable domain, rest sourced from reference TRBV2 and TRBJ1-2, is EPEVTQTPSHQVTQMGQEVILRCVPISNHLYFYWYRQILGQKVEFLVSFYNNEISEKSEIFDDQFSVERPDGSNFTLKIRSTKLEDSAMYFCASSETRGTVYGYTFGSGTRLTVV.

This clonotype was seen a handful of times. The rearrangement joins TRBV7-9 to TRBJ2-7; D may be TRBD1 (6 bases). The CDR3 has 14 amino acids. The germline V gene has CDR1 SEHNR and CDR2 FQNEAQ (reference sequence). The V end was cut by 4 bases, the J end by 7 bases, with 17 bases between. CDR3 sequence (DNA): TGTGCCAGCAGCTCACAGAGGTTAAGGGGGGAGCAGTACTTC. Its protein is CASSSQRLRGEQYF.

As regards this clonotype: A much larger clone is a single base away; this may be a read error. The chain uses TRBV5-1 and TRBJ1-3; 7 positions agree with TRBD1. V shed 0 bases and J 0 bases; nucleotides not matched to a gene: 3. CDR3 length: 16 residues. The germline V gene has CDR1 SGHRS and CDR2 YFSETQ. The CDR3 coding sequence is TGCGCCAGCAGCTTGGCCGGGACAGACTCTGGAAACACCATATATTTT. This translates into CASSLAGTDSGNTIYF.